The 23 T cell receptor beta chains listed next were all sequenced from one sample in a study of blood T cell repertoires in COVID-19 (dated by TCRdb to the early 2020s). Libraries were made using the immunoSEQ multiplex PCR assay. TCRdb retrieved this table from immuneACCESS and kept in-frame rearrangements only. Not all clones are present; in checked studies, unresolved V genes account for under half, and no reason is known for the remainder. The sample data list about 300,000 clones, and just under 90% of these were observed just once. The ten largest clones take up 1.5% to 2% of the sample. Sequenced sample: peripheral blood. These receptors all come from a woman between 25 and 40 years old with COVID-19, enrolled during active disease.

This clone was counted a single time. V usage is TRBV6-5 and J usage is TRBJ1-2; 7 bases map to TRBD1. V lost 7 bases to trimming and J lost 7 bases; unmatched junction nucleotides: 12. Germline CDR1 MNHEY, CDR2 SVGAGI. CDR3 length: 14 residues. CDR3 sequence reads: CASTLQGTLRGYTF. For the CDR3, the DNA is TGTGCCAGCACCTTACAGGGGACGTTACGTGGCTACACCTTC.

The rearrangement links TRBV3-1 (or the pseudogene TRBV3-2) to TRBJ2-3; no definite D call. The CDR3 totals 13 residues. The V end was cut by 4 bases, the J end by 4 bases, with 9 bases between. CDR1 is LGHDT, CDR2 YNNKEL, per germline (reference sequence). The CDR3 region has the DNA TGTGCCAGCAGCCGACTGGGTGCAGATACGCAGTATTTT. Its protein product is CASSRLGADTQYF.

CDR3 coding DNA: TGCGCCAGCAGCCAAGAAAGGGACAACTCTGGAAACACCATATATTTT. Encoded protein: CASSQERDNSGNTIYF. V and J are TRBV4-1 and TRBJ1-3, with D perhaps matching TRBD1 (6 bases). Germline assignment: CDR1 MGHRA and CDR2 YSYEKL. Trimming removed 0 bases at V and 0 bases at J, with 9 bases between. The CDR3 is 16 residues long.

The chain recombines TRBV2 with TRBJ1-6, with D maybe TRBD1 (5 bases). The CDR3 sequence is 17 residues long. V was cut by 7 bases and J by 2 bases, with 18 bases left in between. Germline CDR1 is SNHLY and CDR2 is FYNNEI. The CDR3 protein is CASIFASGGAYNSPLHF. The CDR3 DNA sequence: TGTGCCAGCATTTTCGCCTCCGGGGGGGCCTATAATTCACCCCTCCACTTT.

The V call is TRBV7-6, the J call TRBJ2-3; 11 bases are shared with TRBD1. The CDR3 is 18 residues long. CDR1 is SGHVS and CDR2 is FNYEAQ in the germline V gene. With 4 bases clipped from V and 6 bases from J, the junction kept 15 bases outside the gene matches. The DNA of the CDR3 is TGTGCCAGCAGCTCCCCCGGGGGGGACAGGGGGGCCCGGGATACGCAGTATTTT. Its translation is CASSSPGGDRGARDTQYF.

CDR3 DNA sequence: TGTGCCAGCACAGGACAGGGAGGTGGCACCGGGGAGCTGTTTTTT. Protein sequence: CASTGQGGGTGELFF. The gene calls are TRBV2 and TRBJ2-2; TRBD1 agrees at 8 bases. The trim removed 7 bases at V and 4 bases at J, leaving 8 bases unmatched. Looked up from germline, CDR1 is SNHLY and CDR2 is FYNNEI. The CDR3 runs to 15 residues. Drawing the rest from reference TRBV2 and TRBJ2-2, the complete variable domain is EPEVTQTPSHQVTQMGQEVILRCVPISNHLYFYWYRQILGQKVEFLVSFYNNEISEKSEIFDDQFSVERPDGSNFTLKIRSTKLEDSAMYFCASTGQGGGTGELFFGEGSRLTVL.

This chain uses TRBV21-1 with TRBJ1-5; the table's D call, TRBD1, has no DNA check behind it. TRBV21-1 represents a pseudogene. There are 20 residues in the CDR3. The CDR3 coding sequence is TGTGCCAGCAGCACTACTAGGGACATGAATCGGGCCGTTAGCAATCAGCCCCAGCATTTT. It translates to CASSTTRDMNRAVSNQPQHF.

This chain joins TRBV11-2 and TRBJ2-5, with D possibly being TRBD2 (6 bases). Trimming left V 0 bases short and J 2 bases short, with 10 bases between. The CDR3 is 15 residues long. Germline loops: CDR1 SGHAT, CDR2 FQNNGV. In DNA form, the CDR3 reads TGTGCCAGCAGCTTAGAAATAGCGGTACAAGAGACCCAGTACTTC. Translating it yields CASSLEIAVQETQYF.

The CDR3 DNA reads as TGCGCCAGTTCAAGACAGGGGGGGTTCGATACGCAGTATTTT. It codes for CASSRQGGFDTQYF. The chain joins TRBV10-1 to TRBJ2-3; 9 bases fit TRBD1. V lost 9 bases to trimming and J lost 6 bases; unmatched junction nucleotides: 10. The CDR3 has 14 amino acids. Per the germline V gene, CDR1 is WNHNN and CDR2 is SYGVQD (reference sequence).

This clone was recorded only once. At one boundary the junction diverges from the germline segment, which might be a read error. The chain uses TRBV7-7 and TRBJ2-5; TRBD2 agrees at 7 bases. This CDR3 has 14 amino acids. CDR1 is SSHAT, CDR2 FNYEAQ, per germline (reference sequence). CDR3 residues: CASSQPGGGETQYF. The CDR3, as DNA: TGTGCTAGCAGCCAACCGGGCGGGGGAGAGACCCAGTACTTC.

Points on this clone: Other DNA sequences in this sample translate to the same CDR3. The chain joins TRBV12-3 or TRBV12-4 to TRBJ1-5; 8 bases line up with TRBD1. The CDR3 runs to 13 residues. With 5 bases clipped from V and 7 bases from J, the junction kept 4 bases outside the gene matches. The CDR3 reads CASSRQGNQPQHF. CDR3 in DNA: TGTGCCAGCAGTCGACAGGGGAACCAGCCCCAGCATTTT.

This chain uses TRBV5-1 with TRBJ2-1, with a possible D match to TRBD2 (5 bases). Germline V gene sequence: CDR1 SGHRS, CDR2 YFSETQ. The CDR3 has 14 amino acids. Trimming cost V 4 bases and J 10 bases, with 18 bases left between them. CDR3 DNA sequence: TGCGCCAGCAGCCGTAAAACTCCGCCGGGGGAGCAGTTCTTC. Residues: CASSRKTPPGEQFF.

The genes are TRBV7-9 and TRBJ1-5; perhaps TRBD1 as D (5 bases). Germline lookup yields CDR1 SEHNR and CDR2 FQNEAQ (reference sequence). Trimming removed 0 bases from V and 7 bases from J, with 7 bases in between. The CDR3 length is 13 residues. CDR3 residues: CASSLAGGQPQHF. The CDR3 DNA reads as TGTGCCAGCAGCTTAGCGGGGGGGCAGCCCCAGCATTTT.

This clone was recorded once. The CDR3 spells CASAGQGAEAFF. CDR3 DNA sequence: TGTGCCAGCGCGGGGCAGGGCGCTGAAGCTTTCTTT. V usage is TRBV6-5 and J usage is TRBJ1-1; D perhaps matches TRBD1 (5 bases). Trimming removed 8 bases from V and 6 bases from J, with 13 bases in between. The CDR3 is 12 residues long. CDR1 and CDR2 from the germline V gene are MNHEY and SVGAGI.

The J gene is TRBJ2-7, the V gene TRBV11-2; 7 bases match TRBD1. Germline V gene data show CDR1 as SGHAT and CDR2 as FQNNGV. Trimming at V came to 5 bases and at J to 2 bases, leaving 6 bases not matched to a gene. This CDR3 spans 14 amino acids. CDR3 coding DNA: TGTGCCAGCAGCACCGGGACAGTTCCCTACGAGCAGTACGTC. Its protein product is CASSTGTVPYEQYV.

The genes are TRBV5-6 and TRBJ2-3, with TRBD2 matching over 12 bases. The CDR3 covers 18 residues. Germline V gene lookup returns CDR1 SGHDT and CDR2 YYEEEE. Trimming removed 4 bases from V and 2 bases from J; junction bases left unmatched: 11. CDR3 DNA sequence: TGTGCCAGCAGCGCAAATATTGGGACTAGCGGGTACACAGATACGCAGTATTTT. This encodes CASSANIGTSGYTDTQYF.

This chain connects TRBV29-1 to TRBJ1-2; D gene ambiguous. Deletions cut 6 bases from V and 0 bases from J, with 14 bases between. Germline-derived CDR1 and CDR2 are SQVTM and ANQGSEA. This CDR3 has 14 amino acids. The CDR3 spells CSVLTVGTNYGYTF. The CDR3, as DNA: TGCAGCGTCCTCACCGTCGGGACTAACTATGGCTACACCTTC.

This clone was detected only once. The DNA of the CDR3 is TGTGCCAGCTCGCCCTGGGGGACAGCGCAAGAGACCCAGTACTTC. It encodes CASSPWGTAQETQYF. This chain connects TRBV18 to TRBJ2-5; 7 bases map to TRBD1. The CDR3 contains 15 residues. Looked up from germline, CDR1 is KGHSH and CDR2 is LQKENI. V was clipped by 6 bases and J by 2 bases; unmatched bases: 9.

The chain recombines TRBV4-1 with TRBJ1-4; perhaps TRBD1 as D (5 bases). There are 15 residues in the CDR3. In germline, CDR1 is MGHRA, CDR2 YSYEKL. The ends were cut back, 1 base at V and 7 bases at J, with 13 bases in the middle. The CDR3 DNA reads TGCGCCAGCAGCCAAGGGGGCAGGTGGGGTGAAAAACTGTTTTTT. Translating gives CASSQGGRWGEKLFF.

The genes are TRBV12-3 or TRBV12-4 and TRBJ1-2; D ambiguous. Trimming removed 2 bases from V and 7 bases from J, with 11 bases in between. The CDR3 runs 13 residues. The chain's CDR3 is CASSLSGVGGYTF. CDR3 sequence (DNA): TGTGCCAGCAGTTTATCCGGGGTTGGTGGCTACACCTTC.

The chain combines TRBV6-5 with TRBJ1-1; the D is unclear. The CDR3 is 13 amino acids. V lost 6 bases to trimming and J lost 1 base, with 9 bases between them. Germline CDR1 MNHEY, CDR2 SVGAGI. The CDR3 nucleotides read TGTGCCAGCAGGTTAACAAGGAACACTGAAGCTTTCTTT. It codes for CASRLTRNTEAFF.

The chain uses TRBV18 and TRBJ2-5; 9 nucleotides match TRBD1. The CDR3 length is 13 residues. V dropped 6 bases and J dropped 5; count of bases not matched to a gene: 4. From germline, CDR1 is KGHSH and CDR2 LQKENI. The CDR3 is CASSRDREETQYF. The CDR3 DNA reads TGTGCCAGCTCGCGGGACAGGGAGGAGACCCAGTACTTC.

The sample holds one count of this clone. The V gene is TRBV7-9, the J gene TRBJ1-2; D remains unclear. The germline V gene encodes CDR1 SEHNR and CDR2 FQNEAQ (reference sequence). V was pared by 5 bases and J by 8 bases, with 15 bases between. The CDR3 totals 13 residues. The CDR3 coding sequence is TGTGCCAGCAGCCCTCAGTCGAGGGTAGGCTACACCTTC. This gives the protein CASSPQSRVGYTF.